This paragraph covers one T cell receptor beta chain sequence. The CDR3 has 15 residues. J was trimmed by 2 bases and V by 5 bases; bases with no gene match: 9. The germline gives CDR1 SEHNR, CDR2 FQNEAQ (reference sequence). Method: immunoSEQ multiplex PCR; TCRdb's copy keeps in-frame clones and lacks some. Of 200,000 to 250,000 clones listed, roughly 90% are singletons. The data are from a study of blood T cell repertoires in COVID-19. The chain links TRBV7-9 to TRBJ2-7; 7 positions match TRBD1. The source is a man aged 30-40 years who had recovered from COVID-19. Material: peripheral blood. CDR3: CASSQGDPRTYEQYF. CDR3 in DNA: TGTGCCAGCAGCCAGGGGGACCCCCGTACCTACGAGCAGTACTTC.